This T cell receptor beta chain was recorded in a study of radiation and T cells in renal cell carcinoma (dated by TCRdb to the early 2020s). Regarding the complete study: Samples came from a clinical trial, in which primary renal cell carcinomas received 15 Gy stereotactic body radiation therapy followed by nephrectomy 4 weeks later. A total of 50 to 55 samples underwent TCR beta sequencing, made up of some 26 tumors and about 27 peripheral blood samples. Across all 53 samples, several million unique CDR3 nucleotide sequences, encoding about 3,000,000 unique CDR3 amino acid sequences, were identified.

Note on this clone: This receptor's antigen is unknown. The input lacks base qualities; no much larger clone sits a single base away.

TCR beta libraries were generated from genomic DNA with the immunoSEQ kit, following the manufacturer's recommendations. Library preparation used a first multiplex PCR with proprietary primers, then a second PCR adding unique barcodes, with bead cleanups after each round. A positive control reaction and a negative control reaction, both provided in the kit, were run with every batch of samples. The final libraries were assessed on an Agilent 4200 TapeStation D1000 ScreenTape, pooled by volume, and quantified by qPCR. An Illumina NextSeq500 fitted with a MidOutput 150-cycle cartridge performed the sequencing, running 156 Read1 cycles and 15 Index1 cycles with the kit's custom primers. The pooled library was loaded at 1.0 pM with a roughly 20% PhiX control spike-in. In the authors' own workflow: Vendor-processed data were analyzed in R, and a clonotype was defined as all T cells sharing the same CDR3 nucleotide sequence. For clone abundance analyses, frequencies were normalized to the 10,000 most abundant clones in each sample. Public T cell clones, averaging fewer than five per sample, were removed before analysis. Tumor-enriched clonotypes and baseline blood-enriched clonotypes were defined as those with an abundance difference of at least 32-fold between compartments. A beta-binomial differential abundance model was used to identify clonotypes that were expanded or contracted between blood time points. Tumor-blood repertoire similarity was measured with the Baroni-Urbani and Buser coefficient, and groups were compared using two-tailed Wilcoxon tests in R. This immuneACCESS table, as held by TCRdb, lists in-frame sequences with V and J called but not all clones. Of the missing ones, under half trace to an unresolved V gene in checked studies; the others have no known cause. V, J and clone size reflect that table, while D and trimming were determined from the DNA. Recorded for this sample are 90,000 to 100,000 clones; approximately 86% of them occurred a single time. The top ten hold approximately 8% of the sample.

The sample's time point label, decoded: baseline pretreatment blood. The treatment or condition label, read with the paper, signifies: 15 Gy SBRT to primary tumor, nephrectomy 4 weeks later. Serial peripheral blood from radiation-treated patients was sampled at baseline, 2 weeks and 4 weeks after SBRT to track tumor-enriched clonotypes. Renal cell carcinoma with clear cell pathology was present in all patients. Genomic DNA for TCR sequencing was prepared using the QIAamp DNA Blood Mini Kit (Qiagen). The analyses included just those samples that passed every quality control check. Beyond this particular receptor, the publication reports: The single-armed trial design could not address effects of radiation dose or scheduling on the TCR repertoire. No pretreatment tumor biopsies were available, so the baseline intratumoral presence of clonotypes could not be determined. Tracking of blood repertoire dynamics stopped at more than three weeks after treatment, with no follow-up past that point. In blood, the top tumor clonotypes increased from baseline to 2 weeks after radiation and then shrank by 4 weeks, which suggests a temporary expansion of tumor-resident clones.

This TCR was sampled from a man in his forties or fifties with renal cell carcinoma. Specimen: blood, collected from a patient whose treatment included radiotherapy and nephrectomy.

The nucleotides read TGTGCCAGCAGCCGTGGTGCAGGGGGGATGATTTGGCCCCAGCATTTT. Its protein is CASSRGAGGMIWPQHF. The rearrangement combines TRBV7-9 with TRBJ1-5; a stretch of 7 junction bases matches TRBD1. CDR1 is given as SEHNR and CDR2 as FQNEAQ, both from the germline V gene (reference sequence). The CDR3 covers 16 residues, taking in both the cysteine and the phenylalanine. Only the CDR3 portion is preserved as DNA: 48 bases, with reading frame beginning at the first base. V ends up 5 bases short and J 9 bases short, with an unmatched junction base count of 16.